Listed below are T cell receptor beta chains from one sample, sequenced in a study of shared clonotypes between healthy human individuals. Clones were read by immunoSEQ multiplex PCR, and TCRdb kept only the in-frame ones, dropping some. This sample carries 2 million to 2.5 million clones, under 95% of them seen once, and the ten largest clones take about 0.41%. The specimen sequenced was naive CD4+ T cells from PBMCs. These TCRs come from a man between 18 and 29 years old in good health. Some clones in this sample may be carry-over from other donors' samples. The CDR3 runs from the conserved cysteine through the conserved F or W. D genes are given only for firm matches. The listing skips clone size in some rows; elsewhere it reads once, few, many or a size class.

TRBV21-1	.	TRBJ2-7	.	TGTGCCAGCAGCAAAGGAGGAGACTACGAGCAGTACTTC	CASSKGGDYEQYF
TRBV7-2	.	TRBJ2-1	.	TGTGCCAGCAGCTTAGGGCCGGCGGGCGACGAGCAGTTCTTC	CASSLGPAGDEQFF
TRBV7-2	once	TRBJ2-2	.	TGTGCCAGCAGCTTAGTTTCGGGAGACACCGGGGAGCTGTTTTTT	CASSLVSGDTGELFF
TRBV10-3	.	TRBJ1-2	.	TGTGCCATCAGAGAGACAGGAGCTAACTATGGCTACACCTTC	CAIRETGANYGYTF
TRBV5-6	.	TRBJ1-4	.	TGTGCCAGCAGCCGTAACGGGGCGTTTACCGAAAAACTGTTTTTT	CASSRNGAFTEKLFF
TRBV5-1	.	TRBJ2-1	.	TGCGCCAGCAGCCCAGGCAACTCCTACAATGAGCAGTTCTTC	CASSPGNSYNEQFF
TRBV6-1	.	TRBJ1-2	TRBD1	TGTGCCAGCAGAAAAGGACAGGGAGTCTATGGCTACACCTTC	CASRKGQGVYGYTF
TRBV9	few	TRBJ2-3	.	TGTGCCAGCAGCGTTGTCAGCGCAGATACGCAGTATTTT	CASSVVSADTQYF
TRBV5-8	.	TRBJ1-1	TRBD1	TGTGCCAGCAGCTTCCGGACAGGGGTCAGGAACACTGAAGCTTTCTTT	CASSFRTGVRNTEAFF
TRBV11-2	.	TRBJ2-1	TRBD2	TGTGCCAGCAGCTTAGCACTAGCGGGAAGGAATGAGCAGTTCTTC	CASSLALAGRNEQFF
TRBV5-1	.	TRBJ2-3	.	TGCGCCAGCAAGGCTTGGCTTTCCACAGATACGCAGTATTTT	CASKAWLSTDTQYF
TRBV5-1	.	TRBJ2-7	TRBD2	TGCGCCAGCAGCCCAGGACTAGCGGGAGACGAGCAGTACTTC	CASSPGLAGDEQYF
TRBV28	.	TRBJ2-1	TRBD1	TGTGCCAGCAGTCATACACAGGGGTGGTATGAGCAGTTCTTC	CASSHTQGWYEQFF
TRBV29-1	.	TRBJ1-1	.	TGCAGCGGGGCGGGGTGGCCTAAGAACACTGAAGCTTTCTTT	CSGAGWPKNTEAFF